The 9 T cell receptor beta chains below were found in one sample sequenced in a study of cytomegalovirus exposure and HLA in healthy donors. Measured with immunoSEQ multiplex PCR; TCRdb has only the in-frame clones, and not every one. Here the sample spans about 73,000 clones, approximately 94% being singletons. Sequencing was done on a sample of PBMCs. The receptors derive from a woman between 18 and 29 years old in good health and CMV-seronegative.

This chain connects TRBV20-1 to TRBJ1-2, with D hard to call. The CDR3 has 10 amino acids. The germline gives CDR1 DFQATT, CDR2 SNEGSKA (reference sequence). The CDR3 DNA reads TGCAGGCCGAGAGGAGATGGCTACACCTTC. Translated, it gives CRPRGDGYTF.

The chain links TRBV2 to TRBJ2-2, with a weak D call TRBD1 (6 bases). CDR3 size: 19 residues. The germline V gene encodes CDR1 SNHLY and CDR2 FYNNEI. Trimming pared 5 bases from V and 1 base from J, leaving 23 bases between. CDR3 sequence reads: CASSRMTTGSQGNTGELFF. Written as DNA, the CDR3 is TGTGCCAGCAGTCGGATGACAACAGGGAGCCAAGGGAACACCGGGGAGCTGTTTTTT.

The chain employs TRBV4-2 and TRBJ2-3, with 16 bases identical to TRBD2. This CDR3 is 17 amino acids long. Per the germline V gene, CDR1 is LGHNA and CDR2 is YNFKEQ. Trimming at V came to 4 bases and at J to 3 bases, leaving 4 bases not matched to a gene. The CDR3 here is CASSPGTSGGATDTQYF. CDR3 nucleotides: TGTGCCAGCAGCCCGGGGACTAGCGGGGGGGCTACAGATACGCAGTATTTT.

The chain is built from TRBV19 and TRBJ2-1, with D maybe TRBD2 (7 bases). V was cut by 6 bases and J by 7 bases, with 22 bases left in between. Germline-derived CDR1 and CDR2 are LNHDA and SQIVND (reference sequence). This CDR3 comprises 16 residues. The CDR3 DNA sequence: TGTGCCAGTAGATCCAAGTCGGGGGGCAGGACGAATGAGCAGTTCTTC. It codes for CASRSKSGGRTNEQFF.

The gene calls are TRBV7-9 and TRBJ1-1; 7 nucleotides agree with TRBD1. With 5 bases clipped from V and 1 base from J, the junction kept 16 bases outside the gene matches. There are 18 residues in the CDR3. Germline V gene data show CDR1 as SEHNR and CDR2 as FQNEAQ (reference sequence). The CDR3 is CASSKLWGRQGKNTEAFF. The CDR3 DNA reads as TGTGCCAGCAGCAAACTTTGGGGGAGACAGGGCAAGAACACTGAAGCTTTCTTT.

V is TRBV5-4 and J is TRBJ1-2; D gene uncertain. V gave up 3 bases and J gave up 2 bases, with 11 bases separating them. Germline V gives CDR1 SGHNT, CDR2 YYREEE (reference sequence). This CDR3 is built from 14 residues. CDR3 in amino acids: CASSSATENYGYTF. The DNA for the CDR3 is TGTGCCAGCAGCTCCGCTACAGAGAACTATGGCTACACCTTC.

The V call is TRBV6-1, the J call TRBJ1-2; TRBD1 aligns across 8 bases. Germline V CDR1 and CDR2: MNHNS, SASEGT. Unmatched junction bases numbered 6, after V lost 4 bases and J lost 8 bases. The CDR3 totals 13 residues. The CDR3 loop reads CASSVQGDLGYTF. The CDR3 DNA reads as TGTGCCAGCAGTGTACAGGGGGATTTGGGCTACACCTTC.

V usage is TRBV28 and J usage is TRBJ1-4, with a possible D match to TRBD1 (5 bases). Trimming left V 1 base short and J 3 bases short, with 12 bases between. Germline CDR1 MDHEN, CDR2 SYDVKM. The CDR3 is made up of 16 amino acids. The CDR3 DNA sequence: TGTGCCAGCAGTTTATCCGGTGGGGGGGCTAATGAAAAACTGTTTTTT. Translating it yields CASSLSGGGANEKLFF.

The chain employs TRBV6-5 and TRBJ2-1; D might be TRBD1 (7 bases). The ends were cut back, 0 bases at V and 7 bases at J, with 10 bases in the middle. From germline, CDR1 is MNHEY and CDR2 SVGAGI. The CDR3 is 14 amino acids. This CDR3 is CASSYSEGANEQFF. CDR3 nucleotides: TGTGCCAGCAGTTACTCGGAGGGGGCTAATGAGCAGTTCTTC.